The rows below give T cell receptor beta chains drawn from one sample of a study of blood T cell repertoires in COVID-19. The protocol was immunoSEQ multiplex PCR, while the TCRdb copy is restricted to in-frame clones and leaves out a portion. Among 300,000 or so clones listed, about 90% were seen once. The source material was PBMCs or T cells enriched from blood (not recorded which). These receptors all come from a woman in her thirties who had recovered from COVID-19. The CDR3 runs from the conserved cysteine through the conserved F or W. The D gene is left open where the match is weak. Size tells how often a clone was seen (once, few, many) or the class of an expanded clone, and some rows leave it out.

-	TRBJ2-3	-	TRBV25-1	TGTGCCAGCAGTGAATTTGGGCAGGGGTCGGATACGCAGTATTTT	CASSEFGQGSDTQYF
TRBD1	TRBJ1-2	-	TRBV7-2	TGTGCCAGCAGCCCCCGGACAGGGGATCGATCTGGCTACACCTTC	CASSPRTGDRSGYTF
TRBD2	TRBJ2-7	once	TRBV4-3	TGCGCCAGCAGCCGGACTGGACTAGCGGGGGACATGTGGGAGCAGTACTTC	CASSRTGLAGDMWEQYF
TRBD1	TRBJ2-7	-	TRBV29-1	TGCAGCGTCGCTACAGGGGGCTCGTCCTACGAGCAGTACTTC	CSVATGGSSYEQYF
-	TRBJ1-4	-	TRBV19	TGTGCCAGTAGGAAATCCTTCTTACGAGCAACTAATGAAAAACTGTTTTTT	CASRKSFLRATNEKLFF
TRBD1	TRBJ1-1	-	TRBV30	TGTGCCTGGAGTGTAGGGGGGACAGGGAACACTGAAGCTTTCTTT	CAWSVGGTGNTEAFF
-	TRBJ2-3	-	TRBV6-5	TGTGCCAGCAGCCAAGAGGGTTACCCCTCAGATACGCAGTATTTT	CASSQEGYPSDTQYF
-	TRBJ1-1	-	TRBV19	TGTGCCAGTAGTTTTGCGGCAGCGAACACTGAAGCTTTCTTT	CASSFAAANTEAFF
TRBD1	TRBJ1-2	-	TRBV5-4	TGTGCCAGCAGCTTGGTGGGACAGACAAACTATGGCTACACCTTC	CASSLVGQTNYGYTF
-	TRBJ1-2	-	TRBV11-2	TGTGCCAGCACCCCGGGGGTGGTTGGGGGCTACACCTTC	CASTPGVVGGYTF
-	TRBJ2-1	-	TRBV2	TGTGCCAGCAGTGGAGTCAGGGATGAGCAGTTCTTC	CASSGVRDEQFF
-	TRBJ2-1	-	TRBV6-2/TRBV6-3	TGTGCCAGCAGTTACGCCCGGGACTTATCCTACAATGAGCAGTTCTTC	CASSYARDLSYNEQFF
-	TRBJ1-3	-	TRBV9	TGTGCCAGCAGCGTAGCCTCCGGGAGCTCTGGAAACACCATATATTTT	CASSVASGSSGNTIYF
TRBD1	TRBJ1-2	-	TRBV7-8	TGTGCCAGCAGAAGGGACAGCAACTATGGCTACACCTTC	CASRRDSNYGYTF
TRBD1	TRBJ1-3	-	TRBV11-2	TGTGCCAGCAGCTTGGGACAGGGGACTGGAAACACCATATATTTT	CASSLGQGTGNTIYF
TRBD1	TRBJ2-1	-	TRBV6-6	TGTGCCAGCAGGAGAGGGACAGGGAAATACAATGAGCAGTTCTTC	CASRRGTGKYNEQFF
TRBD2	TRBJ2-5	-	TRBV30	TGTGCCTGGAGTGTGTTAGCGGGGGGCCCGGAGACCCAGTACTTC	CAWSVLAGGPETQYF
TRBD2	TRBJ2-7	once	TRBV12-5	TGTGCTAGTGGTTTGGTACTTGGGGGGGACTCCTACGAGCAGTACTTC	CASGLVLGGDSYEQYF
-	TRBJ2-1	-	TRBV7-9	TGTGCCAGCAGCCCCAGGGACAATGAGCAGTTCTTC	CASSPRDNEQFF
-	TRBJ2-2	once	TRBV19	TGTGCCAGTAGTCTGGGCAGCTCGAACACCGGGGAGCTGTTTTTT	CASSLGSSNTGELFF
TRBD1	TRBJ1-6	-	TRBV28	TGTGCCAGCAGTTTAATAACCGGGGACAGGGTATCTTCACCCCTCCACTTT	CASSLITGDRVSSPLHF
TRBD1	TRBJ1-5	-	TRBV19	TGTGCCAGTAGTACCAAGGGACAGGGAATAGCCCAGCATTTT	CASSTKGQGIAQHF
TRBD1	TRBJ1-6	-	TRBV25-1	TGTGCCAGCAGTGACCCAACAGGGGGCGGTTCACCCCTCCACTTT	CASSDPTGGGSPLHF
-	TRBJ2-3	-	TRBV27	TGTGCCAGCAGTCTCCTGAAGGGGGGGTCCACGGGCACAGATACGCAGTATTTT	CASSLLKGGSTGTDTQYF
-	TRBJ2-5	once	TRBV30	TGTGCCTGGAATTCGGACAGGCGGGGTCCCGAAGAGACCCAGTACTTC	CAWNSDRRGPEETQYF
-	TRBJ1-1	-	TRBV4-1	TGCGCCAGCAGCCAAGTGGCCCCGGTGAGACTTTCCCCCAAAGCTTTCTTT	CASSQVAPVRLSPKAFF
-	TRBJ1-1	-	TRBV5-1	TGCGCCAGCAGCTTGGGGAGGAGGTCAGACACTGAAGCTTTCTTT	CASSLGRRSDTEAFF
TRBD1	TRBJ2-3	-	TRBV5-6	TGTGCCAGCAGCGCGCGGACAGGGTTAAACACAGATACGCAGTATTTT	CASSARTGLNTDTQYF
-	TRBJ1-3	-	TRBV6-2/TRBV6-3	TGTGCCAGCAGCAGTCGGAGGCCGAGCTCTGGAAACACCATATATTTT	CASSSRRPSSGNTIYF
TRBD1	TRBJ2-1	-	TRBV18	TGTGCCAGCTCACCACGGGACAGGGGGTCGCATAACAATGAGCAGTTCTTC	CASSPRDRGSHNNEQFF
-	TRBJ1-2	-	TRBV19	TGTGCCAGTAGTATTAACAGGGCGGACTATGGCTACACCTTC	CASSINRADYGYTF
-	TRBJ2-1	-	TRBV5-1	TGCGCCAGCAGCTTGGACAGGGTTTACAATGAGCAGTTCTTC	CASSLDRVYNEQFF
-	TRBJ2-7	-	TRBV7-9	TGTGCCAGCAGCTTATTACAGGCCTACGAGCAGTACTTC	CASSLLQAYEQYF
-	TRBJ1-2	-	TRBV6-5	TGTGCCAGCAGTTACTCGTTGCCGGGGCGGGGCTATGGCTACACCTTC	CASSYSLPGRGYGYTF
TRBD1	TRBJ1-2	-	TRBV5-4	TGTGCCAGCAGCTTATCCGGACAGGTCTATGGCTACACCTTC	CASSLSGQVYGYTF
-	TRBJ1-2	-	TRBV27	TGTGCCAGCAGTTTAGACAGCCGGAAAACCTTC	CASSLDSRKTF
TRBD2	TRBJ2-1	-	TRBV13	TGTGCCAGCAGCTTAGTGGTAGCGGGGTTTTTCAATGAGCAGTTCTTC	CASSLVVAGFFNEQFF
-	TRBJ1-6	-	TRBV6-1	TGTGCCAGCAGTGAGGCCGTTTCACCCCTCCACTTT	CASSEAVSPLHF
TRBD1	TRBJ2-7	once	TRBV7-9	TGTGCCAGCAGCTTGGGACAGGGGTTCGACGAGCAGTACTTC	CASSLGQGFDEQYF
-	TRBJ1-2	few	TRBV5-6	TGTGCCAGCAGCCCCCAGGGGTACGGCTATGGCTACACCTTC	CASSPQGYGYGYTF
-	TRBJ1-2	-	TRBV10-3	TGTGCCATCAGTGGACCGGACAGACCGAATGGCTACACCTTC	CAISGPDRPNGYTF
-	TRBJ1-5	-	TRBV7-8	TGTGCCAGCAGCCCTAGGTTGAATCAGCCCCAGCATTTT	CASSPRLNQPQHF
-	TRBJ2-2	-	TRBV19	TGTGCCAGCCTCTCCGGGACACAGAACACCGGGGAGCTGTTTTTT	CASLSGTQNTGELFF
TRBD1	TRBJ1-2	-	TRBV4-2	TGTGCCAGCAGCCAAGATGGGACAGGGGGCTACACCTTC	CASSQDGTGGYTF
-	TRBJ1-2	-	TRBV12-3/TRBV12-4	TGTGCCAGCAGTCTAATAGGGGGGGCGAGCTACACCTTC	CASSLIGGASYTF
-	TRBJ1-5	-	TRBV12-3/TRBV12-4	TGTGCCAGCAGACCTGACAGAAATCAGCCCCAGCATTTT	CASRPDRNQPQHF
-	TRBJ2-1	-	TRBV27	TGTGCCAGCAGTTTAGAGCGGTCTCCTAGCTCCTACAATGAGCAGTTCTTC	CASSLERSPSSYNEQFF